These 25 T cell receptor beta chains were all obtained from the same sample, sequenced in a study of identical twins. TCRdb re-derived calls from the 5' RACE reads in MiXCR, one entry per CDR3 protein. In the table there are about 890,000 distinct CDR3 sequences, 10% to 15% of which are singletons. The data also belong to a second study, concerning yellow fever vaccine responses in identical twins.

The sequenced sample was PBMCs. The receptors stem from a woman between 18 and 30 years old in good health.

The sample holds a few counts of this clonotype. The chain recombines TRBV3-1 with TRBJ1-4, with a tentative D call TRBD1 (6 bases). The germline V gene encodes CDR1 LGHDT and CDR2 YNNKEL (reference sequence). Trimming removed 1 base from V and 4 bases from J, with 10 bases in between. The CDR3 totals 15 residues. The CDR3 nucleotides read TGTGCCAGCAGCCAAGTTGGCAGGGGTAATGAAAAACTGTTTTTT. This codes for CASSQVGRGNEKLFF.

The chain's CDR3 is CATTTDLNTEAFF. The CDR3 DNA reads TGTGCCACCACGACAGATTTGAACACTGAAGCTTTCTTT. The genes are TRBV10-3 and TRBJ1-1; a weak D match, TRBD1 (5 bases). V lost 10 bases to trimming and J lost 0 bases, with 12 bases between them. This CDR3 is 13 amino acids long. Germline V CDR1 and CDR2: ENHRY, SYGVKD.

This clonotype was seen many times. This chain uses TRBV2 with TRBJ2-2; tentative D call: TRBD1 (6 bases). The CDR3 loop spans 14 amino acids. Trimming cost V 6 bases and J 5 bases, with 13 bases left between them. The germline gives CDR1 SNHLY, CDR2 FYNNEI. The CDR3 coding sequence is TGTGCCAGCAGGCCCGACAGGCTAACCGGGGAGCTGTTTTTT. Translating gives CASRPDRLTGELFF.

This clonotype was observed a handful of times. The rearrangement links TRBV12-5 to TRBJ2-4; 8 bases agree with TRBD2. J lost 2 bases, V lost 0 bases, and 6 bases had no gene match. Per the germline V gene, CDR1 is LGHNT and CDR2 is FRNRAP. The CDR3 covers 17 residues. The CDR3: CASGLVNSGIPKNIQYF. The CDR3, as DNA: TGTGCTAGTGGTTTGGTAAATAGCGGGATCCCCAAAAACATTCAGTACTTC.

This clonotype has just a few counts. This rearrangement joins TRBV12-3 or TRBV12-4 to TRBJ2-5; 8 bases agree with TRBD1. Losses at the gene ends were 3 bases for V and 5 bases for J; bases not matched to a gene: 5. This CDR3 has 14 amino acids. The CDR3 sequence is CASSFQGARETQYF. The CDR3 DNA reads as TGTGCCAGCAGTTTTCAGGGGGCGCGGGAGACCCAGTACTTC.

The V and J genes are TRBV5-1 and TRBJ1-2, with D possibly being TRBD1 (5 bases). CDR1 SGHRS and CDR2 YFSETQ come from the germline V gene. This CDR3 is built from 15 residues. Trimming took 4 bases from V and 0 from J, leaving 13 bases between them. The chain's CDR3 is CASSLNTGSNYGYTF. Here the CDR3 DNA reads TGCGCCAGCAGCCTAAATACAGGTTCTAACTATGGCTACACCTTC.

The chain uses TRBV7-2 and TRBJ2-5; a weak D match, TRBD2 (6 bases). Trimming cost V 5 bases and J 3 bases, with 13 bases left between them. The CDR3 consists of 14 residues. Per the germline V gene, CDR1 is SGHTA and CDR2 is FQGNSA. CDR3 protein: CASSPRTIKETQYF. The CDR3 nucleotides read TGTGCCAGCAGCCCCAGGACTATAAAAGAGACCCAGTACTTC.

In this sample, this clonotype turned up many times. The gene calls are TRBV27 and TRBJ2-5; D is unresolved. The CDR3 is made up of 14 amino acids. V lost 1 base and J 5 bases, leaving 11 bases between the germline ends. Germline CDR1 reads MNHEY; CDR2 reads SMNVEV (reference sequence). CDR3 sequence (DNA): TGTGCCAGCAGTTTATATTTCGGATGGGAGACCCAGTACTTC. It translates to CASSLYFGWETQYF.

The genes are TRBV12-3 or TRBV12-4 and TRBJ2-3; D uncertain. Between the trimmed V and J ends, which lost 4 bases and 0 bases, there was a span of 8 bases. There are 14 residues in the CDR3. The CDR3 nucleotides are TGTGCCAGCAGTTATACTATAAGCACAGATACGCAGTATTTT. This sequence encodes CASSYTISTDTQYF.

This chain links TRBV6-2 or TRBV6-3 with TRBJ2-3, with D maybe TRBD1 (6 bases). Germline V lookup: CDR1 MNHEY, CDR2 SVGEGT. V was cut by 3 bases and J by 6 bases, with 19 bases left in between. The length of the CDR3 is 16 residues. CDR3 protein: CASSYPQGSGEDTQYF. The CDR3 nucleotides read TGTGCCAGCAGTTATCCACAGGGCTCTGGCGAGGATACGCAGTATTTT.

The genes are TRBV7-9 and TRBJ2-3, with TRBD2 matching over 10 bases. Trimming took 3 bases from V and 5 from J; bases not matched to a gene: 11. The CDR3 contains 17 residues. Germline V CDR1 and CDR2: SEHNR, FQNEAQ (reference sequence). The CDR3 reads CASSFGASGGRGDTQYF. The CDR3 bases are TGTGCCAGCAGCTTCGGGGCTAGCGGGGGCCGGGGAGATACGCAGTATTTT.

This chain joins TRBV14 and TRBJ1-3; D call uncertain. The CDR3 has 16 amino acids. With 3 bases removed from V and 0 bases from J, the gap between germline ends came to 12 bases. Germline loops: CDR1 SGHDN, CDR2 FVKESK. CDR3 bases: TGTGCCAGCAGCCAGGCCAGCTACTTCTCTGGAAACACCATATATTTT. Translating it yields CASSQASYFSGNTIYF. Together with reference TRBV14 and TRBJ1-3, the CDR3 gives the full variable domain: EAGVTQFPSHSVIEKGQTVTLRCDPISGHDNLYWYRRVMGKEIKFLLHFVKESKQDESGMPNNRFLAERTGGTYSTLKVQPAELEDSGVYFCASSQASYFSGNTIYFGEGSWLTVV.

The chain links TRBV12-3 or TRBV12-4 to TRBJ2-6; no clear D. This CDR3 has 15 amino acids. The V end was cut by 6 bases, the J end by 2 bases, with 11 bases between. The CDR3 loop is CASRPPGTGANVLTF. The CDR3 bases are TGTGCCAGCAGGCCCCCCGGCACTGGGGCCAACGTCCTGACTTTC.

The chain employs TRBV28 and TRBJ2-7, with 12 positions matching TRBD1. V lost 11 bases to trimming and J lost 6 bases; unmatched junction nucleotides: 8. Germline V gene lookup returns CDR1 MDHEN and CDR2 SYDVKM. This CDR3 comprises 13 residues. In nucleotides, the CDR3 is TGTGCCGGGTCGGGACAGGGGGCTTCCGAGCAGTACTTC. Translation gives CAGSGQGASEQYF.

V and J are TRBV2 and TRBJ2-1, with 9 bases that match TRBD1. Losses at the gene ends were 2 bases for V and 5 bases for J; bases not matched to a gene: 10. This CDR3 is built from 17 residues. CDR1 is SNHLY, CDR2 FYNNEI, per germline. Written as DNA, the CDR3 is TGTGCCAGCAGTGAACCAGGGGACAGGGCTATCCACAATGAGCAGTTCTTC. Encoded protein: CASSEPGDRAIHNEQFF.

This clonotype has only a few counts. The chain couples TRBV29-1 to TRBJ2-7; TRBD1 is a possible D gene (5 bases). The germline V gene has CDR1 SQVTM and CDR2 ANQGSEA. V lost 4 bases to trimming and J lost 5 bases, with 15 bases between them. This CDR3 contains 13 residues. Here the CDR3 DNA reads TGCAGCGTTGTTGTGACAGCTTGGGACGAGCAGTACTTC. Translating gives CSVVVTAWDEQYF.

The chain is built from TRBV7-9 and TRBJ2-2, with 8 positions matching TRBD2. This CDR3 has 17 residues. Germline V CDR1 and CDR2: SEHNR, FQNEAQ (reference sequence). Trimming cost V 4 bases and J 7 bases; bases outside gene matches: 14. CDR3 nucleotides: TGTGCCAGCAGCTACCGCCTGGGACTAGTGGCTGACGGGGAGCTGTTTTTT. Residues: CASSYRLGLVADGELFF.

Only a few counts were recorded for this clonotype. This CDR3 reads CASSFSGISEQFF. DNA of the CDR3: TGTGCCAGCAGTTTCTCCGGGATTAGTGAGCAGTTCTTC. The chain combines TRBV12-3 or TRBV12-4 with TRBJ2-1; the D gene is possibly TRBD2 (5 bases). Trimming left V 3 bases short and J 9 bases short, with 12 bases between. The CDR3 runs 13 residues.

This clonotype was found many times. The V and J genes are TRBV6-5 and TRBJ1-2, with a possible D match to TRBD1 (6 bases). Germline-derived CDR1 and CDR2 are MNHEY and SVGAGI. V was cut by 4 bases and J by 4 bases, with 13 bases left in between. The CDR3 loop spans 14 amino acids. The CDR3 DNA is TGTGCCAGCAGTTTTTCCCGGGACACCTATGGCTACACCTTC. It encodes CASSFSRDTYGYTF.

This clonotype occurred once. V and J are TRBV19 and TRBJ1-1, with D perhaps TRBD1 (5 bases). CDR3 length equals 15 residues. The V gene's germline CDR1 is LNHDA and CDR2 SQIVND (reference sequence). V was trimmed by 4 bases and J by 1 base, leaving 13 bases between them. Here the CDR3 DNA reads TGTGCCAGTAGTAAGTCTCGGCAGGGGAACACTGAAGCTTTCTTT. This translates into CASSKSRQGNTEAFF.

This clonotype was recorded a few times. The V gene is TRBV20-1, the J gene TRBJ2-7, with no clear D. Looked up from germline, CDR1 is DFQATT and CDR2 is SNEGSKA (reference sequence). V lost 1 base to trimming and J lost 4 bases, with 8 bases between them. This CDR3 is 12 amino acids long. As DNA, the CDR3 is TGCAGTGCTAGAGTTGGGCAGTACGAGCAGTACGTC. Translated, it gives CSARVGQYEQYV.

The gene calls are TRBV10-3 and TRBJ1-4; D unresolved. The germline CDR1 and CDR2 sequences are ENHRY and SYGVKD. The length of the CDR3 is 15 residues. Trimming took off 3 bases at V and 0 bases at J, with 8 bases between the two ends. CDR3 residues: CAISEGSATNEKLFF. Written as DNA, the CDR3 is TGTGCCATCAGTGAAGGATCTGCAACTAATGAAAAACTGTTTTTT.

The chain carries TRBV7-9 and TRBJ2-3; a possible D gene is TRBD2 (6 bases). V lost 3 bases and J 3 bases, leaving 19 bases between the germline ends. From germline, CDR1 is SEHNR and CDR2 FQNEAQ (reference sequence). The CDR3 is 17 amino acids. The CDR3 protein is CASSFGTANLQTDTQYF. The CDR3 DNA sequence: TGTGCCAGCAGCTTCGGGACTGCCAACTTACAGACAGATACGCAGTATTTT.

This clonotype has at least ten counts. The chain couples TRBV24-1 to TRBJ2-2; 8 bases align to TRBD1. CDR1 is KGHDR, CDR2 SFDVKD, per germline. The CDR3 length is 13 residues. Losses at the gene ends were 12 bases for V and 3 bases for J; bases not matched to a gene: 5. The CDR3 nucleotides read TGTGCCGTAGGGGACAGGTACACCGGGGAGCTGTTTTTT. Translated: CAVGDRYTGELFF.

This clonotype was observed a handful of times. The chain uses TRBV24-1 and TRBJ2-1; no clear D gene. V lost 4 bases and J 1 base, leaving 13 bases between the germline ends. In germline, CDR1 is KGHDR, CDR2 SFDVKD. The CDR3 runs to 16 residues. CDR3 sequence (DNA): TGTGCCACCAGTGACCCCACTAAAAGTTCCTACAATGAGCAGTTCTTC. It codes for CATSDPTKSSYNEQFF.